This T cell receptor beta chain was sequenced in a study of T cell changes during pregnancy in multiple sclerosis. The method was immunoSEQ multiplex PCR; TCRdb's version includes in-frame clones alone and lacks a portion of them. Among more than 55,000 clones listed, 91% were seen once. Germline lookup yields CDR1 ENHRY and CDR2 SYGVKD. Trimming removed 6 bases at V and 4 bases at J, with 15 bases between. CDR3 length equals 14 residues. V is TRBV10-3 and J is TRBJ1-1; TRBD1 is a possible D gene (5 bases). The sample in question was peripheral blood, obtained after pregnancy. The sequence was collected from a female donor in good health, enrolled as a control in a pregnancy study. CDR3 coding DNA: TGTGCCATCAGGATGCCGGGGGGGGGCACTGAAGCTTTCTTT. It codes for CAIRMPGGGTEAFF.